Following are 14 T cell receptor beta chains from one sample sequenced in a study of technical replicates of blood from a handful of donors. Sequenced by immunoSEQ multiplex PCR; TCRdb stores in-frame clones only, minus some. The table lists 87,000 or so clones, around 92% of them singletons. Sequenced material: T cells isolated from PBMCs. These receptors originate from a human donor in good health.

CDR3 amino acids: CASSPSGSSYEQYF. For the CDR3, the DNA is TGTGCCAGCAGCCCTAGTGGTAGCTCCTACGAGCAGTACTTC. This chain uses TRBV9 with TRBJ2-7; no definite D call. V was trimmed by 4 bases and J by 0 bases, leaving 11 bases between them. This CDR3 region has 14 residues. Germline loops: CDR1 SGDLS, CDR2 YYNGEE.

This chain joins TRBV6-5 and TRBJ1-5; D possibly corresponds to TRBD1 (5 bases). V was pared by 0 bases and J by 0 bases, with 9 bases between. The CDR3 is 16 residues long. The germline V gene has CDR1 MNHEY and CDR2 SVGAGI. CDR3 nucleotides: TGTGCCAGCAGTTACTCCAGGGTAGATAGCAATCAGCCCCAGCATTTT. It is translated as CASSYSRVDSNQPQHF.

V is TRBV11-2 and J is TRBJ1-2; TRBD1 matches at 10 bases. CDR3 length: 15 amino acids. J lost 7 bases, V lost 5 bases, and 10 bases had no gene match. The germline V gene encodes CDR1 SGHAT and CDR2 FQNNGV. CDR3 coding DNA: TGTGCCAGCAGCCTACTGCCCGGACAGGGGGGTGGCTACACCTTC. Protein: CASSLLPGQGGGYTF.

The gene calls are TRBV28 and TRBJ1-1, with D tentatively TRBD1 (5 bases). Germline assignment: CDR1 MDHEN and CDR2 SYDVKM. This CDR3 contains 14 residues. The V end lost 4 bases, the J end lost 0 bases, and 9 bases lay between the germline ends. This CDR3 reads CASSSPQVNTEAFF. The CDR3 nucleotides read TGTGCCAGCAGTTCGCCACAGGTGAACACTGAAGCTTTCTTT.

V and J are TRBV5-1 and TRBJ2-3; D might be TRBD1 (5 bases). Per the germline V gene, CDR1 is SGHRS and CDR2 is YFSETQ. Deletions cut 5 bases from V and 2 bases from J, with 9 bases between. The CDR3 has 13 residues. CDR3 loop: CASSVTDTDTQYF. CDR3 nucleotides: TGCGCCAGCAGTGTGACAGACACAGATACGCAGTATTTT.

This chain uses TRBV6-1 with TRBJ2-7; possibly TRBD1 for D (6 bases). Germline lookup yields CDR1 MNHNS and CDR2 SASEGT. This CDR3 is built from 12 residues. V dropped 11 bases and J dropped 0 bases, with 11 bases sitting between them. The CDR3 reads CALQGSSYEQYF. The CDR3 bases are TGTGCCCTTCAGGGGAGCTCCTACGAGCAGTACTTC.

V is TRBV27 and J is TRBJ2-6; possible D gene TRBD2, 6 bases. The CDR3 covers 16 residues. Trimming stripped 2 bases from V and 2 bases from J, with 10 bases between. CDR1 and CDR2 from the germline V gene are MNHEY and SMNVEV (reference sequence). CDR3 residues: CASSLGGNTGANVLTF. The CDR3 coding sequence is TGTGCCAGCAGTTTAGGCGGGAATACTGGGGCCAACGTCCTGACTTTC.

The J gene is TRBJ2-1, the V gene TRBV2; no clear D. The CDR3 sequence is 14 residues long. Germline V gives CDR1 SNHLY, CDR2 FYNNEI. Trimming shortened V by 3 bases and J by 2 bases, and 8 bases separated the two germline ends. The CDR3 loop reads CASSDSRTYNEQFF. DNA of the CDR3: TGTGCCAGCAGTGACAGCAGGACCTACAATGAGCAGTTCTTC.

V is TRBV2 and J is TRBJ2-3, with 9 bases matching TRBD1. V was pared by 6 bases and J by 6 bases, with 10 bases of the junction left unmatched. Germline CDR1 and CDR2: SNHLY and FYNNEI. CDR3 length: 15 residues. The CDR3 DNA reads TGTGCCAGCAGCCGGGACAGGGAATATCTGGATACGCAGTATTTT. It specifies CASSRDREYLDTQYF.

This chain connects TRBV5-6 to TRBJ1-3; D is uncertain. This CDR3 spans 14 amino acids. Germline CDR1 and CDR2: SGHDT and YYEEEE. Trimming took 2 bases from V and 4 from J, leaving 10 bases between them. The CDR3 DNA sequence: TGTGCCAGCAGCTTCGGGGTCCGGGGAAACACCATATATTTT. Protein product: CASSFGVRGNTIYF.

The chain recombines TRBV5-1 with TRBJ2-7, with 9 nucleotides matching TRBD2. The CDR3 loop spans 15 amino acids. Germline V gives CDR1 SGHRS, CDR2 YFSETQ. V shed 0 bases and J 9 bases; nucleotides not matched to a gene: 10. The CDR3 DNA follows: TGCGCCAGCAGCTTGGTTAGCGGGAGCTCCTCGGGGCAGTACTTC. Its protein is CASSLVSGSSSGQYF.

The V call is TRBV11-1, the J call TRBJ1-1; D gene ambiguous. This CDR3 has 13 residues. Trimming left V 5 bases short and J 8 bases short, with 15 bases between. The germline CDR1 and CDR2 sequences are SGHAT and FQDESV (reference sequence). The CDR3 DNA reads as TGTGCCAGCAGCCGAGAGGACTCACGAGAAGCTTTCTTT. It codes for CASSREDSREAFF.

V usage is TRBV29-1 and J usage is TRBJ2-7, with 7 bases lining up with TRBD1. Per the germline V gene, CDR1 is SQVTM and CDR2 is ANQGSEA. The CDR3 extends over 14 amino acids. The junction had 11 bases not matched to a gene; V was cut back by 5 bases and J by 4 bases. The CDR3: CSVTDRVPRYEQYF. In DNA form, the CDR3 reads TGCAGCGTTACCGACAGGGTTCCGAGATACGAGCAGTACTTC.

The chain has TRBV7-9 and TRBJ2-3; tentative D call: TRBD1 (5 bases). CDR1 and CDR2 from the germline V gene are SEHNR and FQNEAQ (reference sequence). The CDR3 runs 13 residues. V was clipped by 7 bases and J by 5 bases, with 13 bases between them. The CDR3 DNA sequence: TGTGCCAGCAAGGGGCCGCTCGTAGATACGCAGTATTTT. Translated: CASKGPLVDTQYF.